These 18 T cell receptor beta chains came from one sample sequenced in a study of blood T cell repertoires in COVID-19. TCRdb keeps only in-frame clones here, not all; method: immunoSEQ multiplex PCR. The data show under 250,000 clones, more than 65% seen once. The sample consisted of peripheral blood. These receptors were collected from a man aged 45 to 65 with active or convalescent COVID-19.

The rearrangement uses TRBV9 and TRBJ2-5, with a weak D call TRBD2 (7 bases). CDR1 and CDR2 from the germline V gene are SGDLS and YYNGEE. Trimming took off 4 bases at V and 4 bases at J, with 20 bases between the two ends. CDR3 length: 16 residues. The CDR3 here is CASSPQGGGLRETQYF. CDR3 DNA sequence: TGTGCCAGCAGCCCCCAAGGGGGGGGGCTCCGAGAGACCCAGTACTTC.

The CDR3 sequence is CASTQEGQPQHF. CDR3 nucleotide sequence: TGTGCCAGCACCCAGGAGGGGCAGCCCCAGCATTTT. The chain combines TRBV6-5 with TRBJ1-5, with D maybe TRBD1 (5 bases). This CDR3 contains 12 residues. Germline V lookup: CDR1 MNHEY, CDR2 SVGAGI. The ends were cut back, 7 bases at V and 7 bases at J, with 11 bases in the middle.

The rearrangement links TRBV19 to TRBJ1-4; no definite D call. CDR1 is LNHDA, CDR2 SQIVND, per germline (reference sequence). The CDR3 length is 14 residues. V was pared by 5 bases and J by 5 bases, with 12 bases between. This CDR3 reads CASSFRVGNEKLFF. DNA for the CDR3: TGTGCCAGTAGTTTCCGGGTCGGGAATGAAAAACTGTTTTTT.

For the CDR3, the DNA is TGTGCCAGCAGTTTAGCGGGACAGGGAGGTAATGAAAAACTGTTTTTT. Translating it yields CASSLAGQGGNEKLFF. The genes are TRBV27 and TRBJ1-4, with 9 bases that match TRBD1. After removal of 2 bases from V and 4 bases from J, the junction contained 5 bases not matched to a gene. Germline loops: CDR1 MNHEY, CDR2 SMNVEV (reference sequence). The length of the CDR3 is 16 residues.

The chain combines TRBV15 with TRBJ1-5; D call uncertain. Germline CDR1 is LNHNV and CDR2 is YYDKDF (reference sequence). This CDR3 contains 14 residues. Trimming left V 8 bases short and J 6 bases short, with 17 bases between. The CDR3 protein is CATSTEGRSQPQHF. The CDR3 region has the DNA TGTGCCACCTCCACGGAGGGAAGGAGTCAGCCCCAGCATTTT.

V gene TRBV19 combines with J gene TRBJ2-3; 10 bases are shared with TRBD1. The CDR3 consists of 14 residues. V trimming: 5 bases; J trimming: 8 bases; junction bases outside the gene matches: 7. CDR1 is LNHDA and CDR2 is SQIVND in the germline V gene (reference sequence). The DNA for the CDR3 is TGTGCCAGTAGTGCCGGGACAGGGGCCTTTACGCAGTATTTT. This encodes CASSAGTGAFTQYF.

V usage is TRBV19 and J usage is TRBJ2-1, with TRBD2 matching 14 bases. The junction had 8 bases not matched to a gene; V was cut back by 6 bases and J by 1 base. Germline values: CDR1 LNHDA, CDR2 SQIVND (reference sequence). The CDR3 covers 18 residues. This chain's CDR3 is CASSGTSGGPGSYNEQFF. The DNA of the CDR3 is TGTGCCAGTAGCGGGACTAGCGGGGGCCCCGGTTCCTACAATGAGCAGTTCTTC.

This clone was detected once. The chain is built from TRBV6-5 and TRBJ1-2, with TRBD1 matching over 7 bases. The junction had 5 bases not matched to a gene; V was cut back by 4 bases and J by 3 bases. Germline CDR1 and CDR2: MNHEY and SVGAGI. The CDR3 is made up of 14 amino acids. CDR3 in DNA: TGTGCCAGCAGTTCAGGGGGTGGGGACTATGGCTACACCTTC. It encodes CASSSGGGDYGYTF.

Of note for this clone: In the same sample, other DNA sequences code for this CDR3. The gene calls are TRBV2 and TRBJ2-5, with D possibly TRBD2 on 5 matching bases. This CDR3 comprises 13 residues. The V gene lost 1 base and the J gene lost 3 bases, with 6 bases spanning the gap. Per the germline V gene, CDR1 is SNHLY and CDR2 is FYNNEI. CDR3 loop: CASSEEAEETQYF. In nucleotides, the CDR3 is TGTGCCAGCAGTGAAGAAGCGGAAGAGACCCAGTACTTC. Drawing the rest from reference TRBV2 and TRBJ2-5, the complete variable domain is EPEVTQTPSHQVTQMGQEVILRCVPISNHLYFYWYRQILGQKVEFLVSFYNNEISEKSEIFDDQFSVERPDGSNFTLKIRSTKLEDSAMYFCASSEEAEETQYFGPGTRLLVL.

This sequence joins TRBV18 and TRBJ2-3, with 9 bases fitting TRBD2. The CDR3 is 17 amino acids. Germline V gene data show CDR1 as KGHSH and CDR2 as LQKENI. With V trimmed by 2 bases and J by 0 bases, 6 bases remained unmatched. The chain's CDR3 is CASSPIFLAGSTDTQYF. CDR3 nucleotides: TGTGCCAGCTCACCAATATTCCTAGCGGGGAGCACAGATACGCAGTATTTT.

CDR3 sequence (DNA): TGTGCCAGCAGGGAGACAGGGATCTATGGCTACACCTTC. Translating gives CASRETGIYGYTF. The V call is TRBV28, the J call TRBJ1-2; 7 positions agree with TRBD1. The CDR3 has 13 residues. From germline, CDR1 is MDHEN and CDR2 SYDVKM. Trimming removed 6 bases from V and 4 bases from J; junction bases left unmatched: 5.

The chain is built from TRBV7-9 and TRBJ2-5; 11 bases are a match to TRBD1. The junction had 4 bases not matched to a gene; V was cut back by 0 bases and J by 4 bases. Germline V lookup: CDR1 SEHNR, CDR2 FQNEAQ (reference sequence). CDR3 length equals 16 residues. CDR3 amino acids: CASSLAAGQGGETQYF. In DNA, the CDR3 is TGTGCCAGCAGCTTAGCGGCGGGACAGGGGGGAGAGACCCAGTACTTC.

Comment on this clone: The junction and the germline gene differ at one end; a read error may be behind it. In DNA, the CDR3 is TGTGCCAGCAGTCTAGCGGGAGTTGAGACCCAGTACTTC. It is translated as CASSLAGVETQYF. The rearrangement uses TRBV12-3 or TRBV12-4 and TRBJ2-5; TRBD2 matches at 10 bases. This CDR3 is built from 13 residues.

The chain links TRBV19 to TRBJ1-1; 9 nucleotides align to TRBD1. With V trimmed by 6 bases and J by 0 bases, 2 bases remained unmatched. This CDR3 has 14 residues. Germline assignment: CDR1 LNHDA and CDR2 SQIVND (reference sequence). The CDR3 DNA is TGTGCCAGTAGCCACAGGGGGCTGAACACTGAAGCTTTCTTT. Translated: CASSHRGLNTEAFF.

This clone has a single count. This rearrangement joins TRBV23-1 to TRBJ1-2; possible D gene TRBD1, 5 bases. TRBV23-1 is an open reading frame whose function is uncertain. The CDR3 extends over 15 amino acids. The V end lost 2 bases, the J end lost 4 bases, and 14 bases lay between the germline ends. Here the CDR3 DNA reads TGCGCCAGCAGTCAACATCCCCCGCAGGGCTATGGCTACACCTTC. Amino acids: CASSQHPPQGYGYTF.

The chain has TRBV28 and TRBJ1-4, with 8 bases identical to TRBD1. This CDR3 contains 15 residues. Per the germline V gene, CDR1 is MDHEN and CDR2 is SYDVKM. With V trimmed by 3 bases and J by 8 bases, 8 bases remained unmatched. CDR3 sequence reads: CASSLVRGQREKLFF. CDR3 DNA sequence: TGTGCCAGCAGTTTGGTCAGGGGGCAACGCGAAAAACTGTTTTTT.

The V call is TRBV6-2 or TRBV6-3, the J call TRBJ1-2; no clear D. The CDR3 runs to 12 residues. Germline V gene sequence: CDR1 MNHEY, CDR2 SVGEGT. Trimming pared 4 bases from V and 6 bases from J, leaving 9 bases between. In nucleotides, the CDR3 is TGTGCCAGCAGTTCTTGGCGGGATGGCTACACCTTC. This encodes CASSSWRDGYTF.

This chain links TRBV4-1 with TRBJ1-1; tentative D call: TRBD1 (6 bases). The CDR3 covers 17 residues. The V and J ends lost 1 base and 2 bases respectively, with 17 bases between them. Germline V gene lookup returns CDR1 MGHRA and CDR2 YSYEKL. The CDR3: CASSQGKGGTYNTEAFF. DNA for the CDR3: TGCGCCAGCAGCCAAGGGAAGGGTGGGACATATAACACTGAAGCTTTCTTT.